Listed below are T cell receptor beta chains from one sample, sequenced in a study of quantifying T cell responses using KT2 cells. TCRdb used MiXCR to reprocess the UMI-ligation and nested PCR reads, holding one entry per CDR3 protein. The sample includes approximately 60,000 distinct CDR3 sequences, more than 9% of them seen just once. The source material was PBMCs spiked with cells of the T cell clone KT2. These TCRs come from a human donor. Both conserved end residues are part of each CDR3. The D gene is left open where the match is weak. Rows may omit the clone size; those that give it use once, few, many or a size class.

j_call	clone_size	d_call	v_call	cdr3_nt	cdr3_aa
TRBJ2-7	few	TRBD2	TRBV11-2	TGTGCCAGCAGCTTCGGTACTAGCGGTACCTACGAGCAGTACTTC	CASSFGTSGTYEQYF
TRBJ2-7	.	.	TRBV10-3	TGTGCCATCAGTGAGTCCGGGGGACCAACCTACGAGCAGTACTTC	CAISESGGPTYEQYF
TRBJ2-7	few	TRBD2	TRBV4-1	TGCGCCAGCAGCCGGCGGGGGGGGACCCCACGCAACGAGCAGTACTTC	CASSRRGGTPRNEQYF
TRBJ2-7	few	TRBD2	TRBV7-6	TGTGCCAGCAGCCGGGCAATGGGCGGGGGAAGGGCTGATTACGAGCAGTACTTC	CASSRAMGGGRADYEQYF
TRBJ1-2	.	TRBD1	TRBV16	TGTGCCAGCAGCCAAGCTCAAATGCAGGGGGCGCAGAACTATGGCTACACCTTC	CASSQAQMQGAQNYGYTF
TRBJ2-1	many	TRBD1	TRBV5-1	TGCGCCAGCAGCCGGGACAGGGGGCCCTACAATGAGCAGTTCTTC	CASSRDRGPYNEQFF
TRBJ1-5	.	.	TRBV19	TGTGCCAGTAGCAGGAGGGGTTCATCCGGTTCTGACAGCAATCAGCCCCAGCATTTT	CASSRRGSSGSDSNQPQHF
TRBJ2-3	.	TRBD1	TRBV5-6	TGTGCCAGCAGCCCCGAGGACAGGGGGCCCGATACGCAGTATTTT	CASSPEDRGPDTQYF
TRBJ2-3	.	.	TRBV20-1	TGCAGTGCTAGAGAGTACACAGATACGCAGTATTTT	CSAREYTDTQYF
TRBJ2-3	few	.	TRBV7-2	TGTGCCAGCACCCAACCCAGGGCCACAGATACGCAGTATTTT	CASTQPRATDTQYF
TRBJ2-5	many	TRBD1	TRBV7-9	TGTGCCAGCAGCTTAGCCGCCGGGACAGGCTGGGAGACCCAGTACTTC	CASSLAAGTGWETQYF
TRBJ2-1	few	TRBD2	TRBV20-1	TGCAGTGCCATCAGCGGGGGTGAGCAGTTCTTC	CSAISGGEQFF
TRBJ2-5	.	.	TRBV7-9	TGTGCCAGCAACGATTACCAAGAGACCCAGTACTTC	CASNDYQETQYF
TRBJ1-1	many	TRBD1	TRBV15	TGTGCCACCAGCAGGGGACAGGGATTCACTGAAGCTTTCTTT	CATSRGQGFTEAFF
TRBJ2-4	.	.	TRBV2	TGTGCCAGCAGTGAAGTCTTCGAGGTGGGGGCCAAAAACATTCAGTACTTC	CASSEVFEVGAKNIQYF
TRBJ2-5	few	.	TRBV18	TGTGCCAGCTCACTGGGAATAGAAGAGACCCAGTACTTC	CASSLGIEETQYF
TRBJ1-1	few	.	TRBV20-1	TGCAGTGCCCCGACCTCCCGGAACGGTGAAGCTTTCTTT	CSAPTSRNGEAFF
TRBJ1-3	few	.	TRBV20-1	TGCAGTGCTTACCAAGCAGGGTCTGGAAACACCATATATTTT	CSAYQAGSGNTIYF
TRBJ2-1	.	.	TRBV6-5	TGTGCCAGCAGAATGGACCTCGCCCTAAATGAGCAGTTCTTC	CASRMDLALNEQFF
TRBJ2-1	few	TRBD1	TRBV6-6	TGTGCCAGCAGTTACGACAGGGGAGCCAATGAGCAGTTCTTC	CASSYDRGANEQFF
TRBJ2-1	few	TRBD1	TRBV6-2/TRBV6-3	TGTGCCAGCAGTTACTCGCGTTCCTCTAGGGACAGGGCGTTAAATGAGCAGTTCTTC	CASSYSRSSRDRALNEQFF
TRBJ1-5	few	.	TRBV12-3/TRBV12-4	TGTGCCAGCAGTTTAAGGGGTATAGGTTATCAGCCCCAGCATTTT	CASSLRGIGYQPQHF
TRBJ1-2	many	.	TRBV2	TGTGCCAGCAGTGGAGCGGCTTCAGGGAACTATGGCTACACCTTC	CASSGAASGNYGYTF
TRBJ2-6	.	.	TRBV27	TGTGCCAAAACAGAGGTCTCTGGGGCCAACGTCCTGACTTTC	CAKTEVSGANVLTF
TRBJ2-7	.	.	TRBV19	TGTGCCAGTAGTATAGCTCGCGATCAGGCCGAGCAGTACTTC	CASSIARDQAEQYF
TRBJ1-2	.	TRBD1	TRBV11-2	TGTGCCAGCAGCCGACAGGGGACCAACTATGGCTACACCTTC	CASSRQGTNYGYTF
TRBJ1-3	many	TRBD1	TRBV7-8	TGTGCCAGCAGCTCCCGACAGGGACGTGGAAACACCATATATTTT	CASSSRQGRGNTIYF
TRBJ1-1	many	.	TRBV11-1	TGTGCCAGCAGCTTAGCGGGGGGGCGCAAAACTGAAGCTTTCTTT	CASSLAGGRKTEAFF
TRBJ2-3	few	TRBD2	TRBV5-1	TGCGCCAGCAGCCCCCGGGGTAGCGGGGGGGCTGGAGATACGCAGTATTTT	CASSPRGSGGAGDTQYF
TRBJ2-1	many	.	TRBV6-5	TGTGCCAGCAGTTACTCGGGAGCGGACGACTACAATGAGCAGTTCTTC	CASSYSGADDYNEQFF
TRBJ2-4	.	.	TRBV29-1	TGCAGCGTTGAAAGGTTAGCGCCTACAGCCAAAAACATTCAGTACTTC	CSVERLAPTAKNIQYF
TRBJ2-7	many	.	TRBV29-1	TGCAGCGTTGAAGGAAAAGGAAGGACCGAGCAGTACTTC	CSVEGKGRTEQYF
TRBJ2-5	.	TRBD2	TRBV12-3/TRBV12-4	TGTGCCAGCAGTTTCTTGCGGGAGCACCAAGAGACCCAGTACTTC	CASSFLREHQETQYF
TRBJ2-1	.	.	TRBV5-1	TGCGCCAGCAGCTTGGAAGGCGGGAATGAGCAGTTCTTC	CASSLEGGNEQFF
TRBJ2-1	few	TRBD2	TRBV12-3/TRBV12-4	TGTGCCAGCAGTTTAGGGACTAGCGGCAATGAGCAGTTCTTC	CASSLGTSGNEQFF
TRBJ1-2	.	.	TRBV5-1	TGCGCCAGCAGTTCCAATTACTATGGCTACACCTTC	CASSSNYYGYTF
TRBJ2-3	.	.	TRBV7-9	TGTGCCAGCAGCTTAGCTGGGGAGAGATGGGCAGATACGCAGTATTTT	CASSLAGERWADTQYF
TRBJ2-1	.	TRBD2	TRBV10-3	TGTGCCATCAGTGAAAGCGGGGTAAGCTTCAATGAGCAGTTCTTC	CAISESGVSFNEQFF
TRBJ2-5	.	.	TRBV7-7	TGTGCCAGCAGCTTAGACCGTACGGAGACCCAGTACTTC	CASSLDRTETQYF
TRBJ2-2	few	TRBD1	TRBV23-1	TGCGCCAGCCCATGGCCCGGGACAGGCGACTGGGAGCTGTTTTTT	CASPWPGTGDWELFF
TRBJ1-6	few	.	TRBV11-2	TGTGCCAGCAGCTTCCGCGGACAGAGTAATTCACCCCTCCACTTT	CASSFRGQSNSPLHF
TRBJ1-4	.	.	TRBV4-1	TGCGCCAGCAGCCAAGTGGGGAAGGATGAAAAACTGTTTTTT	CASSQVGKDEKLFF
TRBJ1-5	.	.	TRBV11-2	TGTGCCAGCAGCTTAGGAGATAGTGGACTAGGGCCCCAGCATTTT	CASSLGDSGLGPQHF
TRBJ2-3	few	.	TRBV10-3	TGTGCCATCAATGAATTACCTGCTGATACGCAGTATTTT	CAINELPADTQYF
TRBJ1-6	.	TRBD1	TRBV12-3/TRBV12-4	TGTGCCAGCAGCCGGGACAGATCGGGCGATTCACCCCTCCACTTT	CASSRDRSGDSPLHF
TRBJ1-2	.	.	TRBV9	TGTGCCAGCAGCGTAGAAGGGGATGTAAACTATGGCTACACCTTC	CASSVEGDVNYGYTF
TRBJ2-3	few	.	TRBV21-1	TGTGCCAGCTGGGACAGGGTTATTATTTTTCCAAACACAGATACGCAGTATTTT	CASWDRVIIFPNTDTQYF